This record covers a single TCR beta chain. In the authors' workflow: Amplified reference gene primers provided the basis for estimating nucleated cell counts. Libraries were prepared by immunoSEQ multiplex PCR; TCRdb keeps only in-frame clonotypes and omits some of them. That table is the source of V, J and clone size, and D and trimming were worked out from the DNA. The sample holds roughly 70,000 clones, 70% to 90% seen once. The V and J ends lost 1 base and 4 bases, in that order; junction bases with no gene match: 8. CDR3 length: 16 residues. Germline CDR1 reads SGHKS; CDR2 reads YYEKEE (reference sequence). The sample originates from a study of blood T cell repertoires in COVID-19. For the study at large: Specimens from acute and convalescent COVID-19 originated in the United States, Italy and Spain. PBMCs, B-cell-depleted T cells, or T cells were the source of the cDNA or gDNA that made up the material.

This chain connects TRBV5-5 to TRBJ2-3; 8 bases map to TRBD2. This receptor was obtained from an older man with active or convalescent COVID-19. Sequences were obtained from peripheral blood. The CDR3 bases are TGTGCCAGCAGCTTGAGGGGAGGACTAGCCTCAGATACGCAGTATTTT. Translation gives CASSLRGGLASDTQYF. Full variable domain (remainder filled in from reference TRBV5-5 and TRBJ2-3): DAGVTQSPTHLIKTRGQQVTLRCSPISGHKSVSWYQQVLGQGPQFIFQYYEKEERGRGNFPDRFSARQFPNYSSELNVNALLLGDSALYLCASSLRGGLASDTQYFGPGTRLTVL.